A single sample gave rise to the 10 T cell receptor beta chains below, sequenced in a study of tumor and adjacent non-tumor tissue in lung cancer. This sample's RNA came from whole unsorted tissue. Distant lung tissue was collected more than 3 cm away from the tumor edge. The library came from three nested PCR rounds adapted from ARM-PCR protocols. TCRdb fed the multiplex PCR reads into MiXCR, producing one record per CDR3 protein. The sample has more than 45,000 distinct CDR3 sequences, 60% to 65% seen once. Input material: distant non-tumor lung tissue. These receptors were collected from a woman in her sixties or seventies with non-small cell lung cancer.

The rearrangement joins TRBV29-1 to TRBJ2-7, with 10 nucleotides matching TRBD2. V lost 6 bases and J lost 0; bases outside the gene matches: 11. CDR3 length: 16 amino acids. CDR1 is SQVTM and CDR2 is ANQGSEA in the germline V gene. CDR3 nucleotides: TGCAGCGTCTCTAAAGATGGGACTAGCGACTCCTACGAGCAGTACTTC. Amino acids: CSVSKDGTSDSYEQYF.

In regard to this clonotype: At one of its ends the junction is not consistent with the germline gene, which may arise from a read error. V is TRBV6-5 and J is TRBJ2-7; the D gene is possibly TRBD1 (5 bases). The CDR3 runs to 15 residues. Germline V CDR1 and CDR2: MNHEY, SVGAGI. For the CDR3, the DNA is TGTGCCATCAGTTACTCGATCCACCAGGGCTACGAGCAGTATTTC. The encoded protein is CAISYSIHQGYEQYF.

As concerns this clonotype: One junction end disagrees with the germline gene, perhaps due to a read error. The gene calls are TRBV7-9 and TRBJ2-5; perhaps TRBD2 as D (6 bases). The CDR3 consists of 15 residues. Germline V gene data show CDR1 as SEHNR and CDR2 as FQNEAQ (reference sequence). Written as DNA, the CDR3 is TGTGCCAGCAACTTAGCGTGGGGGAGGCAAGATACCCAGTACTTC. Translation gives CASNLAWGRQDTQYF.

This clonotype occurred a few times. Possible read error: a much larger clone is one base away. The CDR3 is CVSSLRQGRSGELFF. CDR3 bases: TGTGTCAGCAGTCTCCGACAGGGGCGGAGCGGGGAGCTGTTTTTT. The chain uses TRBV12-3 or TRBV12-4 and TRBJ2-2; TRBD1 agrees at 8 bases. The CDR3 spans 15 residues.

A word on this clonotype: The conserved closing phenylalanine or tryptophan is absent in this CDR3, likely reflecting a read error. The chain links TRBV11-2 to TRBJ2-4; no firm D call. CDR1 and CDR2 from the germline V gene are SGHAT and FQNNGV. There are 13 residues in the CDR3. With 3 bases removed from V and 8 bases from J, the gap between germline ends came to 11 bases. Here the CDR3 reads CASSFLNGDIQYI. For the CDR3, the DNA is TGTGCCAGCAGCTTTCTGAATGGGGACATTCAGTACATC.

To note about this clonotype: Since no conserved phenylalanine or tryptophan closes the CDR3, a read error is the likely cause. The genes are TRBV11-1 and TRBJ1-2; D is ambiguous. Trimming removed 6 bases at V and 4 bases at J, with 15 bases between. Per germline, CDR1 SGHAT and CDR2 FQDESV (reference sequence). This CDR3 has 14 amino acids. The CDR3 coding sequence is TGTGCCAGCAGTCATCCGGGAGATGGCTATGGCTACACCTTA. The encoded protein is CASSHPGDGYGYTL.

This clonotype was counted only a few times. Mismatch with germline at one junction end may stem from a read error. V gene TRBV6-6 combines with J gene TRBJ2-7, with 12 bases matching TRBD1. Germline CDR1 MNHNY, CDR2 SVGAGI (reference sequence). The CDR3 has 16 residues. DNA for the CDR3: TGTGCCAGCGGTTACTCAGGGGGACAGGGGGCGCAACGGCAGTACTTC. It encodes CASGYSGGQGAQRQYF.

To note about this clonotype: A read error is possible here, since a much larger clone lies one base away. CDR3: CSGRLTGDTQYF. CDR3 nucleotide sequence: TGCAGTGGAAGGCTCACTGGAGATACGCAGTATTTT. This chain links TRBV20-1 with TRBJ2-3; D unresolved. Trimming took off 7 bases at V and 5 bases at J, with 13 bases between the two ends. The V gene's germline CDR1 is DFQATT and CDR2 SNEGSKA (reference sequence). This CDR3 has 12 residues.

The table lists this clonotype with a count of one. This may be a read error: a much more frequent sequence differs by one nucleotide. The V and J genes are TRBV7-9 and TRBJ1-2, with 7 bases lining up with TRBD1. Germline lookup yields CDR1 SEHNR and CDR2 FQNEAQ (reference sequence). This CDR3 is built from 14 residues. After removal of 5 bases from V and 4 bases from J, the junction contained 7 bases not matched to a gene. CDR3 region: CASSMGQNFYGYTF. The CDR3 region has the DNA TGTGCCAGCAGCATGGGACAGAACTTCTATGGCTACACCTTC.

This clonotype was picked up a small number of times. The junction differs from germline at one of its ends, possibly a read error. This chain joins TRBV29-1 and TRBJ2-5, with D possibly TRBD1 on 6 matching bases. The CDR3 has 14 residues. Germline loops: CDR1 SQVTM, CDR2 ANQGSEA. Here the CDR3 reads CSAVRQAAQEIQYF. CDR3 bases: TGCAGCGCCGTCCGACAGGCGGCTCAAGAGATCCAGTACTTC.